This T cell receptor (beta chain) appears in the sequencing data of a study of T cell responses to AZD1222 COVID-19 vaccine. Study-level findings and limits: Among spike-specific TCRs, nearly half reportedly target unmutated variant regions. Spike-wide coverage was observed for vaccine-associated CD4 TCRs, with dominant responses at 160-218 and 743-854. AZD1222 recipients seropositive at baseline numbered only 6 or 7.

Notes on this clone: Its cognate antigen is unknown.

The CDR3 is 15 amino acids. Germline CDR1 MDHEN, CDR2 SYDVKM. Trimming removed 3 bases from V and 2 bases from J; junction bases left unmatched: 6. Clones were read by immunoSEQ multiplex PCR, and TCRdb kept only the in-frame ones, dropping some. The sample consists of 150,000 to 200,000 clones, 90% to 95% of them appearing once. Some second doses came at about 4 weeks and others at about 12 weeks; these were pooled. This TCR came from an adult who received the AZD1222 COVID-19 vaccine. Specimen: peripheral blood, collected 28 days after the second AZD1222 dose. This chain connects TRBV28 to TRBJ2-7, with 8 bases fitting TRBD2. The CDR3 nucleotides read TGTGCCAGCAGTTTTGTTAGCGGGACGACCTACGAGCAGTACTTC. Its protein product is CASSFVSGTTYEQYF.